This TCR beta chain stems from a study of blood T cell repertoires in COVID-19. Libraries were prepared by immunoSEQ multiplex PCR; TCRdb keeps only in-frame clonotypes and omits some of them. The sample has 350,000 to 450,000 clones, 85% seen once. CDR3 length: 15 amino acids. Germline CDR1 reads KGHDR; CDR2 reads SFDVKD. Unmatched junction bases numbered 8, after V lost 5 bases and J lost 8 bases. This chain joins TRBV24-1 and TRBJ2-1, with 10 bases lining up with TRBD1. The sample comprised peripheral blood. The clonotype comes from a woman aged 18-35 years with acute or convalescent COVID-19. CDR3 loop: CATSGGTGVWDEQFF. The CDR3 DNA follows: TGTGCCACCAGTGGGGGGACAGGGGTGTGGGATGAGCAGTTCTTC.